The 9 T cell receptor beta chains below all came from one sample that was sequenced in a study of PD-L1 blockade in urothelial cancer (dated by TCRdb to between 2016 and 2019). The protocol used for the library was the immunoSEQ multiplex PCR assay. Entries here come from immuneACCESS through TCRdb and include only in-frame sequences with V and J called. Some clones fail to appear in such tables; in the studies checked, an unresolved V gene covers under half of the shortfall, and the cause of the remainder is unknown. A total of some 22,000 clones appear in this sample, nearly 90% of them only once. The ten largest account for roughly a sixth of the sample. Source: PBMCs, taken around atezolizumab (anti-PD-L1) treatment. The receptors stem from an older woman with urothelial cancer.

This chain connects TRBV28 to TRBJ2-1; 10 positions match TRBD2. The V gene end was trimmed by 2 bases and the J gene end by 4 bases; junction bases not matched to a gene: 5. The CDR3 spans 16 residues. Germline CDR1 MDHEN, CDR2 SYDVKM. CDR3 loop: CASSLLPGLAYNEQFF. DNA for the CDR3: TGTGCCAGCAGTTTACTTCCGGGACTAGCGTACAATGAGCAGTTCTTC.

The CDR3 protein is CASSSLDSYGYTF. CDR3 DNA sequence: TGTGCCAGCAGTTCTCTAGACAGTTATGGCTACACCTTC. The chain employs TRBV28 and TRBJ1-2, with a possible D match to TRBD1 (5 bases). Germline CDR1 is MDHEN and CDR2 is SYDVKM. V dropped 4 bases and J dropped 5 bases, with 11 bases sitting between them. There are 13 residues in the CDR3.

The count of this clone is one. This chain uses TRBV6-4 with TRBJ2-1; 11 bases map to TRBD2. Looked up from germline, CDR1 is MRHNA and CDR2 is SNTAGT. J gave up 8 bases and V 2 bases, and 5 bases lay outside the gene matches. The CDR3 extends over 15 amino acids. CDR3 DNA: TGTGCCAGCAGTGACCAGCCTAGCGGGAGGCATGAGCAGTTCTTC. Translating it yields CASSDQPSGRHEQFF.

V and J are TRBV2 and TRBJ1-3, with D possibly matching TRBD1 (6 bases). Deletions cut 8 bases from V and 0 bases from J, with 11 bases between. Germline CDR1 SNHLY, CDR2 FYNNEI. The CDR3 sequence is 14 residues long. In DNA, the CDR3 is TGTGCCAGCGGCGCGACAGGCTCTGGAAACACCATATATTTT. The encoded protein is CASGATGSGNTIYF.

The chain joins TRBV7-2 to TRBJ1-1; D remains ambiguous. V was cut by 3 bases and J by 4 bases, with 6 bases left in between. Germline loops: CDR1 SGHTA, CDR2 FQGNSA. CDR3 length equals 12 residues. The CDR3 nucleotides read TGTGCCAGCAGCTTCGTCGTCACTGAAGCTTTCTTT. Translation gives CASSFVVTEAFF.

The J gene is TRBJ2-7, the V gene TRBV27; 10 nucleotides agree with TRBD1. V lost 3 bases and J lost 4; bases outside the gene matches: 6. Germline V lookup: CDR1 MNHEY, CDR2 SMNVEV (reference sequence). This CDR3 has 15 amino acids. CDR3: CASSFSDRGLYEQYF. CDR3 coding DNA: TGTGCCAGCAGTTTCTCGGACAGGGGGTTGTACGAGCAGTACTTC.

The chain joins TRBV5-8 to TRBJ1-5, with a possible D match to TRBD1 (5 bases). Germline V gene lookup returns CDR1 SGHTS and CDR2 YDEGEE. CDR3 length equals 15 residues. V was clipped by 5 bases and J by 0 bases, with 12 bases between them. This CDR3 reads CASSIQGYSNQPQHF. CDR3 DNA: TGTGCCAGCAGTATCCAGGGTTATAGCAATCAGCCCCAGCATTTT.

The V call is TRBV9, the J call TRBJ2-7; TRBD1 agrees at 8 bases. V was pared by 4 bases and J by 4 bases, with 7 bases of the junction left unmatched. The CDR3 is 14 amino acids. CDR1 is SGDLS and CDR2 is YYNGEE in the germline V gene. CDR3 nucleotides: TGTGCCAGCAGCCGCCGGGACAGGTCTTACGAGCAGTACTTC. Its translation: CASSRRDRSYEQYF.

This chain links TRBV27 with TRBJ2-7; TRBD2 is a possible D gene (6 bases). V was shortened by 6 bases and J by 3 bases, with 15 bases between the two germline ends. The CDR3 has 14 residues. In germline, CDR1 is MNHEY, CDR2 SMNVEV (reference sequence). As DNA, the CDR3 is TGTGCCAGCAGCAATGCGGGGACCAACTACGAGCAGTACTTC. This gives the protein CASSNAGTNYEQYF.